This T cell receptor beta chain originates from a study of T cell changes during pregnancy in multiple sclerosis. The V and J ends lost 5 bases and 2 bases, in that order; junction bases with no gene match: 8. This CDR3 is built from 15 residues. Germline values: CDR1 SGHAT, CDR2 FQNNGV. Only in-frame clones appear in the TCRdb table, and some are missing; sequencing was by immunoSEQ multiplex PCR. The sample shows around 100,000 clones, 92% of them seen only once. Sample: peripheral blood, taken after pregnancy. The J gene is TRBJ2-5, the V gene TRBV11-2; TRBD1 matches at 7 bases. The receptor comes from a female donor with multiple sclerosis, enrolled in a pregnancy study. The CDR3 nucleotides are TGTGCCAGCAGCCAAACTCGACAGGGTCAAGAGACCCAGTACTTC. Translation gives CASSQTRQGQETQYF.